This TCR beta chain was captured by sequencing in a study of blood T cell repertoires in COVID-19. Study background: Samples of COVID-19 (acute and convalescent) were obtained from the United States, Italy and Spain. The cDNA or gDNA used as material had been derived from T cells, B-cell-depleted T cells, or PBMCs.

In the original workflow: Amplification from reference gene primers served as the basis for estimated nucleated cell counts. Only in-frame clones appear in the TCRdb table, and some are missing; sequencing was by immunoSEQ multiplex PCR. V and J calls and clone size are those listed in that table; D and trimming were worked out from the DNA. The table has more than 200,000 clones, roughly nine tenths seen once. The CDR3 extends over 17 amino acids. Germline V gene data show CDR1 as SGHDN and CDR2 as FVKESK. V was shortened by 4 bases and J by 0 bases, with 16 bases between the two germline ends. V usage is TRBV14 and J usage is TRBJ2-1; possible D gene TRBD1, 6 bases. This sequence was found in a man aged 18 to 29 with active or convalescent COVID-19. Specimen: peripheral blood. The CDR3 DNA sequence: TGTGCCAGCAGCCGATATAATGGACAGTACTCCTACAATGAGCAGTTCTTC. It codes for CASSRYNGQYSYNEQFF.